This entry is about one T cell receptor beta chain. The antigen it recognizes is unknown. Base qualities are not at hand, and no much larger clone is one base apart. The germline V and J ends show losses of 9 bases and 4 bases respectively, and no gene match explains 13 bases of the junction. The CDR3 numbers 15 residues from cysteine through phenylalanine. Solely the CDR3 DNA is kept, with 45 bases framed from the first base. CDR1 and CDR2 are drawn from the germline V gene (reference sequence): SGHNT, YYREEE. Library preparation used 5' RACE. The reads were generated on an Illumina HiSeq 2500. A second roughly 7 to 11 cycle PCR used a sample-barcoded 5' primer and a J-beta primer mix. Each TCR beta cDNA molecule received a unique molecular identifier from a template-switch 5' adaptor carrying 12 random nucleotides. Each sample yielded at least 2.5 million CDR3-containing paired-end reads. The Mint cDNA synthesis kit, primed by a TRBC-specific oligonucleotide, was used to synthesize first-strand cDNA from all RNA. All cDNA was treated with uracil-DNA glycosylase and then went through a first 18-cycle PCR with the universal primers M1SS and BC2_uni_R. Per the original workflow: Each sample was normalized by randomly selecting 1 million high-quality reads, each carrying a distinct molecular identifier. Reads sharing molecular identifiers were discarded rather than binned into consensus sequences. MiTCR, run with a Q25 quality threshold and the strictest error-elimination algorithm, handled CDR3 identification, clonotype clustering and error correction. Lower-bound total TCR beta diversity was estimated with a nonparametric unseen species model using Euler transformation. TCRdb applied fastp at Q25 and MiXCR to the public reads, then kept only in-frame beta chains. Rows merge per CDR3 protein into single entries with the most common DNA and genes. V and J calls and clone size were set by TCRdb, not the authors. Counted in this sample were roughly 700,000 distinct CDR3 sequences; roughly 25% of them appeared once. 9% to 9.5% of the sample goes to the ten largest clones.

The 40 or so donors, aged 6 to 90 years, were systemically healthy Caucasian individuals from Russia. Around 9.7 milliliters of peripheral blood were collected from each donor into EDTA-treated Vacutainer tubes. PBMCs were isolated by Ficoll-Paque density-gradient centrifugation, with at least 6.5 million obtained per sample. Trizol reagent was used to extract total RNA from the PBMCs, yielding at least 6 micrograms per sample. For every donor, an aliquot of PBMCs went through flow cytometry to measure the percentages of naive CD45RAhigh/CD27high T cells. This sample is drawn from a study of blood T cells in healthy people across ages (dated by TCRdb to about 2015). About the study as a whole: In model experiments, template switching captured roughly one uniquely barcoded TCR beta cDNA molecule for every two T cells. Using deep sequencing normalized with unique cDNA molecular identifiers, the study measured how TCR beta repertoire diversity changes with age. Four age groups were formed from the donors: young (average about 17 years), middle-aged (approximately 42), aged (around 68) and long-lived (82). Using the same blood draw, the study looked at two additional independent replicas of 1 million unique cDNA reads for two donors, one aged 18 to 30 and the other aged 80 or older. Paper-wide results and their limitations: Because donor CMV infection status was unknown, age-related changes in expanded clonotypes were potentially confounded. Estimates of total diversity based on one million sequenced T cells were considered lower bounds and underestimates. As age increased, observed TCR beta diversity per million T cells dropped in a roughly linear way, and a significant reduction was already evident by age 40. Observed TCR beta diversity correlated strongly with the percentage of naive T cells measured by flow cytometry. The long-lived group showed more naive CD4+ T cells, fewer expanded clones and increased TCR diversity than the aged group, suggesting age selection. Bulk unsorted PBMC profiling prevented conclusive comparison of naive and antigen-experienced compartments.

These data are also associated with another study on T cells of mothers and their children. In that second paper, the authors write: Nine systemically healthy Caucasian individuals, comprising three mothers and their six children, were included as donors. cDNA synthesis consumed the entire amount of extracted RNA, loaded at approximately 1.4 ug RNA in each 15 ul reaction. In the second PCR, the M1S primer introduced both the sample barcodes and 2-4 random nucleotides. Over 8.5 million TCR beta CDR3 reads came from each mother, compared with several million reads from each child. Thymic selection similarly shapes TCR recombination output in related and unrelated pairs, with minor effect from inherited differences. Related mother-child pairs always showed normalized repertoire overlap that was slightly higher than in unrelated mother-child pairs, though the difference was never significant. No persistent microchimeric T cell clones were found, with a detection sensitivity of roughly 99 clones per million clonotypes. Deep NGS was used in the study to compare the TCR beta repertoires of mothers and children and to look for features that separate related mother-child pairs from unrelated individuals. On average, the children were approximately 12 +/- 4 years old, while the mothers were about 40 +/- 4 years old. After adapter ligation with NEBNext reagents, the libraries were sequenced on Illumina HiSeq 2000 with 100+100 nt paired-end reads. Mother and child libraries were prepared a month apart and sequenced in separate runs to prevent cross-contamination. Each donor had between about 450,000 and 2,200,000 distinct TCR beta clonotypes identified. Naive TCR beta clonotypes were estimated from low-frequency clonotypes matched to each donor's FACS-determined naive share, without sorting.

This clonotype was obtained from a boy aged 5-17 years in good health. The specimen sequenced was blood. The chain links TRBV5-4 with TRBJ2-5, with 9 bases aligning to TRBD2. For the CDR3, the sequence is CAIDPSGIGGETQYF. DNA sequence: TGTGCCATCGACCCTAGCGGGATTGGTGGAGAGACCCAGTACTTC.